A selection of T cell receptor beta chains follows, all from one sample in a study of CD8+ T cells in alopecia areata. Here immunoSEQ multiplex PCR was the method, and the copy in TCRdb shows in-frame clones only, minus some. The sample records fewer than 200,000 clones, approximately 57% being singletons. The sample was CD4+ T cells sorted from blood, taken at week 24, from a patient treated with tofacitinib. The receptors originated from a human donor with alopecia areata. CDR3s leave out the opening cysteine and the closing phenylalanine or tryptophan.

V gene: TRBV30; J gene: TRBJ1-5; CDR3 protein: AWSVDSNQPQH
V gene: TRBV5-1; J gene: TRBJ1-1; CDR3 protein: ASSLTQGNTEAF
V gene: TRBV7-2; J gene: TRBJ1-2; CDR3 protein: ASSLGRADYGYT
V gene: TRBV4-1; J gene: TRBJ1-5; CDR3 protein: ASSQDRQADQPQH
V gene: TRBV5-6; J gene: TRBJ2-2; CDR3 protein: ASSLGTGIAGELF
V gene: TRBV30; J gene: TRBJ2-1; CDR3 protein: AWSFTSGGSYNEQF
V gene: TRBV10-3; J gene: TRBJ2-2; CDR3 protein: ATRDRDPENTGELF
V gene: TRBV5-1; J gene: TRBJ1-1; CDR3 protein: ASSWTRQGRNTEAF
V gene: TRBV2; J gene: TRBJ2-7; CDR3 protein: ASSEAELAVPSYEQY
V gene: TRBV5-1; J gene: TRBJ2-3; CDR3 protein: ASSAPGAGTDTQY
V gene: TRBV29-1; J gene: TRBJ2-1; CDR3 protein: SVEILDRGGTYNEQF
V gene: TRBV7-8; J gene: TRBJ1-1; CDR3 protein: ASSLRDWNTEAF
V gene: TRBV30; J gene: TRBJ1-5; CDR3 protein: AWSFRGPNQPQH
V gene: TRBV7-2; J gene: TRBJ2-3; CDR3 protein: ASSTSPDTQY
V gene: TRBV20-1; J gene: TRBJ1-2; CDR3 protein: SARGSYGYT
V gene: TRBV29-1; J gene: TRBJ2-2; CDR3 protein: SVVLTGELF
V gene: TRBV7-9; J gene: TRBJ2-7; CDR3 protein: ASRLPPITGGLDEQY